The rows below give T cell receptor beta chains drawn from one sample of a study of blood T cell repertoires in COVID-19. Sequenced by immunoSEQ multiplex PCR; TCRdb stores in-frame clones only, minus some. The sample has some 45,000 clones, roughly 86% seen once. Sequencing was done on a sample of peripheral blood. The receptors come from a human donor in a cohort sampled during active COVID-19. Both conserved end residues are part of each CDR3. The D gene is left open where the match is weak. Size values are once, few and many counts, or a class for expanded clones, and some rows have none.

D: .; length: 13; J: TRBJ1-4; V: TRBV30; size: .; DNA: TGTGCCTGGAATGCGGGGGCGGGGGAAAAACTGTTTTTT; CDR3: CAWNAGAGEKLFF
D: .; length: 15; J: TRBJ2-7; V: TRBV12-5; size: once; DNA: TGTGCTAGTGGTTTGGGAGGACTGCTCCTTCGGGAGCAGTACTTC; CDR3: CASGLGGLLLREQYF
D: TRBD2; length: 17; J: TRBJ2-2; V: TRBV4-2; size: .; DNA: TGTGCCAGCAGCCAAGTCCTACTAGCGGGGAACACCGGGGAGCTGTTTTTT; CDR3: CASSQVLLAGNTGELFF
D: .; length: 14; J: TRBJ1-5; V: TRBV11-2; size: .; DNA: TGTGCCAGCAGCTTAACTGGCGGGAATCAGCCCCAGCATTTT; CDR3: CASSLTGGNQPQHF
D: .; length: 14; J: TRBJ2-1; V: TRBV18; size: .; DNA: TGTGCCAGCTCACCACCTGCGGACAGAAATGAGCAGTTCTTC; CDR3: CASSPPADRNEQFF
D: TRBD2; length: 15; J: TRBJ2-1; V: TRBV6-2/TRBV6-3; size: once; DNA: TGTGCCAGCACCCCCGGACTAGCGGGGATCGATGAGCAGTTCTTC; CDR3: CASTPGLAGIDEQFF
D: .; length: 13; J: TRBJ1-1; V: TRBV29-1; size: .; DNA: TGCAGCGTTGGAAGTGTCGGTGACACTGAAGCTTTCTTT; CDR3: CSVGSVGDTEAFF
D: TRBD1; length: 17; J: TRBJ1-2; V: TRBV7-9; size: .; DNA: TGTGCCAGCAGCTTAGCGCCGACCCGGACAGGAAGAAATGGCTACACCTTC; CDR3: CASSLAPTRTGRNGYTF
D: TRBD1; length: 15; J: TRBJ2-3; V: TRBV6-2/TRBV6-3; size: .; DNA: TGTGCCAGCAGTCGCCGGGACAGGGGTACAGATACGCAGTATTTT; CDR3: CASSRRDRGTDTQYF
D: TRBD2; length: 17; J: TRBJ2-7; V: TRBV11-2; size: .; DNA: TGTGCCAGCAGCTTGGTTACTAGCGGGGGGGGATCCCCCGAGCAGTACTTC; CDR3: CASSLVTSGGGSPEQYF
D: .; length: 15; J: TRBJ2-2; V: TRBV9; size: .; DNA: TGTGCCAGCAGCGTAGTTCCCTCCTACACCGGGGAGCTGTTTTTT; CDR3: CASSVVPSYTGELFF
D: .; length: 15; J: TRBJ2-5; V: TRBV4-1; size: .; DNA: TGCGCCAGCAGCCAATTTTCGCAGGTCCAAGAGACCCAGTACTTC; CDR3: CASSQFSQVQETQYF
D: TRBD1; length: 14; J: TRBJ1-4; V: TRBV5-6; size: .; DNA: TGTGCCAGCAGCTCCCGGGACAGTAATGAAAAACTGTTTTTT; CDR3: CASSSRDSNEKLFF
D: TRBD1; length: 14; J: TRBJ1-5; V: TRBV7-2; size: .; DNA: TGTGCCAGCAGCTCGGACAGGGGAAATCAGCCCCAGCATTTT; CDR3: CASSSDRGNQPQHF
D: .; length: 14; J: TRBJ1-1; V: TRBV19; size: .; DNA: TGTGCCAGTAGTATATCAGGGTTGAACACTGAAGCTTTCTTT; CDR3: CASSISGLNTEAFF
D: .; length: 13; J: TRBJ1-2; V: TRBV6-2/TRBV6-3; size: .; DNA: TGTGCCAGCAGTTACGTCAGGGTGCGTGGCTACACCTTC; CDR3: CASSYVRVRGYTF
D: TRBD2; length: 12; J: TRBJ2-7; V: TRBV30; size: .; DNA: TGTGCTTACCAGCGGGGCTCCTACGAGCAGTACTTC; CDR3: CAYQRGSYEQYF
D: .; length: 16; J: TRBJ2-3; V: TRBV5-8; size: .; DNA: TGTGCCAGCAGCCCGGCTAGCGAACCTAGCACAGATACGCAGTATTTT; CDR3: CASSPASEPSTDTQYF
D: .; length: 15; J: TRBJ2-7; V: TRBV6-1; size: .; DNA: TGTGCCAGCAGTGAAAGGGGGGACAGCTCCTACGAGCAGTACTTC; CDR3: CASSERGDSSYEQYF
D: .; length: 13; J: TRBJ2-7; V: TRBV7-6; size: once; DNA: TGTGCCAGCAGCTTCGCTCAGGGGGGCGAGCAGTACTTC; CDR3: CASSFAQGGEQYF
D: TRBD1; length: 13; J: TRBJ1-1; V: TRBV19; size: .; DNA: TGTGCCACAAGGGACAGGAGGAACACTGAAGCTTTCTTT; CDR3: CATRDRRNTEAFF
D: .; length: 15; J: TRBJ2-7; V: TRBV6-1; size: .; DNA: TGTGCCAGCAGGGAAGAATCAGGGGGGTCCTACGAGCAGTACTTC; CDR3: CASREESGGSYEQYF
D: .; length: 14; J: TRBJ1-2; V: TRBV5-1; size: .; DNA: TGCGCCAGCAGCTTGGGACAGGACTACTATGGCTACACCTTC; CDR3: CASSLGQDYYGYTF
D: .; length: 15; J: TRBJ1-2; V: TRBV2; size: .; DNA: TGTGCCAGCAGTGAAAACGGTCCGGGGAGCTATGGCTACACCTTC; CDR3: CASSENGPGSYGYTF
D: TRBD1; length: 15; J: TRBJ2-1; V: TRBV13; size: .; DNA: TGTGCCAGCAGCTCCAGACAGGGGGTCCACAATGAGCAGTTCTTC; CDR3: CASSSRQGVHNEQFF
D: .; length: 14; J: TRBJ1-1; V: TRBV19; size: .; DNA: TGTGCCAGTAGTATGGGGTTTCCAGGGATTGAAGCTTTCTTT; CDR3: CASSMGFPGIEAFF
D: TRBD1; length: 14; J: TRBJ2-7; V: TRBV11-2; size: .; DNA: TGTGCCAGCAGCTACCGGGACAGGGAGGACGAGCAGTACTTC; CDR3: CASSYRDREDEQYF
D: TRBD1; length: 14; J: TRBJ1-2; V: TRBV6-6; size: .; DNA: TGTGCCAGCAGTTACTCTGACAGGGGAGACGGCTACACCTTC; CDR3: CASSYSDRGDGYTF
D: .; length: 15; J: TRBJ2-1; V: TRBV6-5; size: .; DNA: TGTGCCAGCAGGAGAATAGCGTTTAAATACAATGAGCAGTTCTTC; CDR3: CASRRIAFKYNEQFF
D: TRBD1; length: 15; J: TRBJ1-4; V: TRBV9; size: .; DNA: TGTGCCAGCAGCGCGGTGGGACAGGGTAATGAAAAACTGTTTTTT; CDR3: CASSAVGQGNEKLFF
D: .; length: 15; J: TRBJ1-1; V: TRBV7-9; size: .; DNA: TGTGCCAGCAACAACCTCAACAGGGATGGTGCTGAAGCTTTCTTT; CDR3: CASNNLNRDGAEAFF
D: .; length: 15; J: TRBJ1-1; V: TRBV6-5; size: .; DNA: TGTGCCAGCAGGGGGGACTTATCTATGGAGACTGAAGCTTTCTTT; CDR3: CASRGDLSMETEAFF
D: .; length: 12; J: TRBJ1-1; V: TRBV6-5; size: once; DNA: TGTGCCAGCTCCGTAACGGGGTCTGAAGCTTTCTTT; CDR3: CASSVTGSEAFF
D: TRBD1; length: 17; J: TRBJ2-5; V: TRBV7-2; size: .; DNA: TGTGCCAGCAGCTTAAGGAAAGGACAGGGGCTTGGAGAGACCCAGTACTTC; CDR3: CASSLRKGQGLGETQYF
D: .; length: 13; J: TRBJ2-5; V: TRBV6-5; size: .; DNA: TGTGCCAGCAGCCCACCTGGGGGGGAGACCCAGTACTTC; CDR3: CASSPPGGETQYF
D: TRBD2; length: 16; J: TRBJ2-1; V: TRBV5-1; size: .; DNA: TGCGCCAGCAGCTCTAGCGGGGGCAGGTCCTACAATGAGCAGTTCTTC; CDR3: CASSSSGGRSYNEQFF
D: TRBD1; length: 15; J: TRBJ1-1; V: TRBV10-3; size: .; DNA: TGTGCCATCAGAGAGGGGAGGACAGGGGGCACTGAAGCTTTCTTT; CDR3: CAIREGRTGGTEAFF
D: TRBD1; length: 16; J: TRBJ1-5; V: TRBV15; size: few; DNA: TGTGCCACCAGCAGAGCGGGACAGGGAATCTATCAGCCCCAGCATTTT; CDR3: CATSRAGQGIYQPQHF
D: .; length: 16; J: TRBJ2-5; V: TRBV4-3; size: .; DNA: TGCGCCAGCAGCCAAGGAATAAGCAGGGGTGGGGAGACCCAGTACTTC; CDR3: CASSQGISRGGETQYF
D: TRBD2; length: 14; J: TRBJ2-7; V: TRBV7-2; size: once; DNA: TGTGCCAGCAACCCCTGGGGAGGGGCCTACGAGCAGTACTTC; CDR3: CASNPWGGAYEQYF
D: .; length: 15; J: TRBJ1-5; V: TRBV24-1; size: .; DNA: TGTGCCACCAGTGATCCCCTAGAACCGGATCAGCCCCAGCATTTT; CDR3: CATSDPLEPDQPQHF
D: .; length: 16; J: TRBJ1-6; V: TRBV4-3; size: .; DNA: TGCGCCAGCAGCCAAGCCCAACACATGGATAATTCACCCCTCCACTTT; CDR3: CASSQAQHMDNSPLHF
D: .; length: 13; J: TRBJ1-5; V: TRBV13; size: .; DNA: TGTGCCAGCAGCTTACAGGGGTCTCAGCCCCAGCATTTT; CDR3: CASSLQGSQPQHF
D: .; length: 16; J: TRBJ2-5; V: TRBV30; size: many; DNA: TGTGCCTGGACCCCCCCGTTGGTGGGGGCCCAAGAGACCCAGTACTTC; CDR3: CAWTPPLVGAQETQYF
D: TRBD2; length: 15; J: TRBJ2-1; V: TRBV7-2; size: .; DNA: TGTGCCAGCAGCGTAGGACCGGGGGGGCGGCATGAGCAGTTCTTC; CDR3: CASSVGPGGRHEQFF
D: TRBD2; length: 15; J: TRBJ2-5; V: TRBV5-1; size: once; DNA: TGCGCCAGCATGGCTAGCGGCAAAACGGGGAAGACCCAGTACTTC; CDR3: CASMASGKTGKTQYF